The clone carrying this T cell receptor (beta chain) occurred many times. Its antigen is not identified. This entry comes from a study of T cells in Graves' hyperthyroidism and ophthalmopathy. There were TCR beta CDR3 regions amplified from RNA transcripts. The HTBI set primed first-round TCR CDR3 RT-PCR. Using its own MiXCR run on the multiplex PCR reads, TCRdb lists one record per CDR3 protein. The sample shows hundreds of thousands of distinct CDR3 sequences, 15% to 20% of them seen only once. There are 14 residues in the CDR3. Trimming cost V 4 bases and J 4 bases; bases outside gene matches: 7. Per germline, CDR1 SGDLS and CDR2 YYNGEE. Study-wide points: A model of 13 V-J features distinguished ophthalmopathy from stable hyperthyroidism. Before onset, ophthalmopathy was predicted by the model a median roughly six months earlier.

Among the patients, aged 18 to 65, hyperthyroidism was newly diagnosed and had lasted under 2 months. The specimen was blood. V and J are TRBV9 and TRBJ2-7; 8 positions match TRBD2. The TCR sequence derives from a woman aged 45-65 years with Graves' hyperthyroidism that later progressed to Graves' ophthalmopathy. CDR3 sequence reads: CASSSGRAGYEQYF. The CDR3 nucleotides are TGTGCCAGCAGCTCCGGGAGGGCTGGGTACGAGCAGTACTTC.